The 18 T cell receptor beta chains given below trace back to one sample, sequenced in a study of blood T cell repertoires in COVID-19 (TCRdb year 2020). Library method: the immunoSEQ multiplex PCR assay. The source is immuneACCESS, and TCRdb retained only in-frame sequences with V and J called. Part of the clones is not carried over; for the studies checked, unresolved V genes explain less than half of this, and the remainder is unexplained. This sample holds about 65,000 clones; roughly 92% were observed only once. The ten largest make up about 3.1% of the sample. What was sequenced was peripheral blood. These receptors were obtained from a man aged 65 to 79 with active COVID-19.

The chain joins TRBV9 to TRBJ2-7; a weak D match, TRBD1 (7 bases). The CDR3 totals 15 residues. Deletions cut 0 bases from V and 5 bases from J, with 15 bases between. CDR1 is SGDLS, CDR2 YYNGEE, per germline. The CDR3 DNA reads TGTGCCAGCAGCGTAGCCAGGGGGGCCCCGGACGAGCAGTACTTC. Amino acid sequence: CASSVARGAPDEQYF.

V usage is TRBV7-9 and J usage is TRBJ2-3, with TRBD2 identical over 7 bases. CDR3 length equals 14 residues. Germline V gene sequence: CDR1 SEHNR, CDR2 FQNEAQ (reference sequence). V shed 5 bases, J shed 5 bases, and the junction held 7 bases outside the gene matches. The CDR3 loop is CASSLTSVGDTQYF. CDR3 DNA sequence: TGTGCCAGCAGCCTTACTAGCGTTGGAGATACGCAGTATTTT.

The chain uses TRBV15 and TRBJ1-3; the D is unclear. Germline CDR1 and CDR2: LNHNV and YYDKDF (reference sequence). Trimming stripped 3 bases from V and 3 bases from J, with 15 bases between. This CDR3 spans 16 amino acids. The CDR3 sequence: CATSSEAVGIGNTIYF. In DNA form, the CDR3 reads TGTGCCACCAGCAGCGAAGCGGTAGGGATTGGAAACACCATATATTTT.

This clone was seen once. The chain carries TRBV7-2 and TRBJ2-3; 8 bases match TRBD2. V shed 2 bases, J shed 2 bases, and the junction held 9 bases outside the gene matches. CDR1 and CDR2 (germline): SGHTA, FQGNSA. The CDR3 spans 17 residues. The CDR3 reads CASSLSLRGATTDTQYF. The CDR3 DNA follows: TGTGCCAGCAGCTTAAGTTTGCGGGGGGCAACCACAGATACGCAGTATTTT.

The gene calls are TRBV24-1 and TRBJ1-2; the D gene is possibly TRBD1 (6 bases). The CDR3 has 14 residues. The germline V gene has CDR1 KGHDR and CDR2 SFDVKD. V gave up 1 base and J gave up 4 bases, with 9 bases separating them. CDR3 DNA: TGTGCCACCAGTGATTTCGAAGGGGGCTATGGCTACACCTTC. Its protein product is CATSDFEGGYGYTF.

This chain links TRBV9 with TRBJ2-7; 8 bases align to TRBD2. The CDR3 sequence is 15 residues long. J gave up 2 bases and V 0 bases, and 4 bases lay outside the gene matches. The germline V gene has CDR1 SGDLS and CDR2 YYNGEE. CDR3 in amino acids: CASSVGSGGPYEQYF. The CDR3 region has the DNA TGTGCCAGCAGCGTAGGGAGCGGGGGCCCCTACGAGCAGTACTTC.

The chain recombines TRBV7-2 with TRBJ1-1, with D hard to call. CDR1 and CDR2 from the germline V gene are SGHTA and FQGNSA. The CDR3 runs to 15 residues. V was trimmed by 5 bases and J by 4 bases, leaving 17 bases between them. DNA for the CDR3: TGTGCCAGCAGCCCGCAGAAGATCGCCCTCACTGAAGCTTTCTTT. It specifies CASSPQKIALTEAFF.

The chain links TRBV11-1 to TRBJ2-2, with 7 bases fitting TRBD1. J lost 4 bases, V lost 5 bases, and 7 bases had no gene match. Germline V gene sequence: CDR1 SGHAT, CDR2 FQDESV (reference sequence). This CDR3 has 15 amino acids. The CDR3 loop reads CASSKRQGPTGELFF. In DNA form, the CDR3 reads TGTGCCAGCAGCAAAAGACAGGGACCCACCGGGGAGCTGTTTTTT.

The V call is TRBV4-1, the J call TRBJ2-2; no clear D. Trimming took off 0 bases at V and 8 bases at J, with 7 bases between the two ends. Germline CDR1 and CDR2: MGHRA and YSYEKL. This CDR3 comprises 13 residues. The CDR3 is CASSQDGWGELFF. The CDR3 nucleotides read TGCGCCAGCAGCCAAGATGGCTGGGGGGAGCTGTTTTTT.

V and J are TRBV10-2 and TRBJ2-5, with D perhaps TRBD1 (6 bases). V lost 2 bases to trimming and J lost 5 bases, with 15 bases between them. The CDR3 totals 15 residues. CDR1 is WSHSY and CDR2 is SAAADI in the germline V gene. This CDR3 reads CASSETGGRTETQYF. CDR3 sequence (DNA): TGCGCCAGCAGTGAGACTGGGGGCCGGACGGAGACCCAGTACTTC.

The gene calls are TRBV7-8 and TRBJ1-2; 7 bases line up with TRBD1. This CDR3 contains 16 residues. Germline V gene data show CDR1 as SGHVS and CDR2 as FQNEAQ. With 5 bases clipped from V and 8 bases from J, the junction kept 17 bases outside the gene matches. The CDR3 here is CASSPYSGTAQRGYTF. The CDR3, as DNA: TGTGCCAGCAGCCCATACTCCGGGACAGCGCAGAGAGGCTACACCTTC.

This sequence joins TRBV10-3 and TRBJ1-6, with 10 positions matching TRBD1. The CDR3 sequence is 13 residues long. Germline V lookup: CDR1 ENHRY, CDR2 SYGVKD. Trimming removed 10 bases from V and 8 bases from J; junction bases left unmatched: 5. The CDR3 reads CATRTGGDSPLHF. The CDR3 nucleotides are TGTGCCACCCGGACAGGGGGGGATTCACCCCTCCACTTT.

The chain employs TRBV6-4 and TRBJ2-2; D gene unclear. The CDR3 loop spans 14 amino acids. V gave up 2 bases and J gave up 1 base, with 5 bases separating them. Germline CDR1 reads MRHNA; CDR2 reads SNTAGT. Here the CDR3 DNA reads TGTGCCAGCAGTGACAACGGGAACACCGGGGAGCTGTTTTTT. Amino acid sequence: CASSDNGNTGELFF.

This sequence joins TRBV19 and TRBJ2-5; weak D call: TRBD2 (5 bases). V lost 9 bases to trimming and J lost 0 bases, with 14 bases between them. Germline V gene sequence: CDR1 LNHDA, CDR2 SQIVND (reference sequence). The CDR3 sequence is 14 residues long. This CDR3 is CARLYGEYQETQYF. The CDR3 DNA reads as TGTGCCAGATTATACGGGGAGTACCAAGAGACCCAGTACTTC.

The genes are TRBV7-2 and TRBJ2-3; weak D call: TRBD2 (5 bases). The CDR3 spans 14 residues. Germline CDR1 is SGHTA and CDR2 is FQGNSA. V was shortened by 8 bases and J by 1 base, with 13 bases between the two germline ends. CDR3 loop: CASGLAHRTDTQYF. The DNA for the CDR3 is TGTGCCAGCGGGCTAGCCCACCGCACAGATACGCAGTATTTT.

The V call is TRBV20-1, the J call TRBJ1-4, with TRBD1 matching 8 bases. Trimming took 3 bases from V and 2 from J; bases not matched to a gene: 8. CDR3 size: 16 residues. Germline V gene lookup returns CDR1 DFQATT and CDR2 SNEGSKA (reference sequence). The CDR3 region has the DNA TGCAGTGCTAGTGAACCAGGGGGCGCGACTAATGAAAAACTGTTTTTT. Translating gives CSASEPGGATNEKLFF.

The gene calls are TRBV27 and TRBJ1-1; TRBD1 might be the D (5 bases). The ends were cut back, 6 bases at V and 3 bases at J, with 11 bases in the middle. Germline CDR1 is MNHEY and CDR2 is SMNVEV (reference sequence). This CDR3 has 13 residues. The CDR3 DNA follows: TGTGCCAGCAGGCCCTGGGGGGACACTGAAGCTTTCTTT. Translated: CASRPWGDTEAFF.

J is TRBJ2-1 and V is TRBV14; 9 bases align to TRBD2. Trimming took 0 bases from V and 4 from J; bases not matched to a gene: 1. The CDR3 totals 15 residues. Germline CDR1 is SGHDN and CDR2 is FVKESK. The CDR3 sequence is CASSQEAGGYNEQFF. The CDR3 DNA is TGTGCCAGCAGCCAAGAAGCGGGGGGATACAATGAGCAGTTCTTC.